The 26 T cell receptor beta chains presented below share a single source sample, sequenced in a study of cytomegalovirus exposure and HLA in healthy donors. A multiplex PCR was run with 60 Vbeta primers and 13 Jbeta primers. Assay used: immunoSEQ multiplex PCR; TCRdb lists only in-frame clones, some missing. The sample carries some 90,000 clones, more than 70% recorded once. Material: PBMCs. Source of these receptors: a male donor in good health and CMV-seropositive.

This sequence joins TRBV5-1 and TRBJ2-7, with 9 bases matching TRBD1. The CDR3 runs to 13 residues. Germline V gene lookup returns CDR1 SGHRS and CDR2 YFSETQ. Trimming removed 5 bases from V and 2 bases from J; junction bases left unmatched: 2. CDR3 sequence reads: CASSRDRAYEQYF. The CDR3 coding sequence is TGCGCCAGCAGTCGGGACAGGGCCTACGAGCAGTACTTC.

This chain connects TRBV6-5 to TRBJ1-6; a weak D match, TRBD1 (6 bases). CDR1 MNHEY and CDR2 SVGAGI come from the germline V gene. The CDR3 covers 14 residues. The V end lost 6 bases, the J end lost 8 bases, and 14 bases lay between the germline ends. The CDR3 here is CASRTRTADSPLHF. The CDR3 DNA reads TGTGCCAGCAGGACGCGGACAGCAGATTCACCCCTCCACTTT.

The table lists this clone with a count of one. This chain joins TRBV6-1 and TRBJ2-5; 9 positions match TRBD1. In germline, CDR1 is MNHNS, CDR2 SASEGT. The CDR3 covers 15 residues. The trim removed 5 bases at V and 0 bases at J, leaving 4 bases unmatched. CDR3 sequence reads: CASSTRDRDQETQYF. For the CDR3, the DNA is TGTGCCAGCAGTACCCGGGACAGGGACCAAGAGACCCAGTACTTC.

The V gene is TRBV7-9, the J gene TRBJ2-1; TRBD1 aligns across 7 bases. This CDR3 has 13 residues. V lost 6 bases and J lost 8; bases outside the gene matches: 7. Per the germline V gene, CDR1 is SEHNR and CDR2 is FQNEAQ (reference sequence). The chain's CDR3 is CASRSGGRDEQFF. The CDR3 bases are TGTGCCAGCAGATCAGGGGGAAGAGATGAGCAGTTCTTC.

The rearrangement links TRBV9 to TRBJ2-3, with 10 bases matching TRBD2. CDR3 size: 16 residues. Germline V gene data show CDR1 as SGDLS and CDR2 as YYNGEE. Trimming removed 4 bases from V and 0 bases from J; junction bases left unmatched: 5. CDR3 sequence reads: CASSLRLAGSTDTQYF. The CDR3 DNA follows: TGTGCCAGCAGCCTACGACTAGCGGGTAGCACAGATACGCAGTATTTT.

The chain recombines TRBV6-5 with TRBJ2-5; D gene uncertain. The CDR3 contains 15 residues. Between the trimmed V and J ends, which lost 2 bases and 5 bases, there was a span of 15 bases. Per the germline V gene, CDR1 is MNHEY and CDR2 is SVGAGI. The CDR3, as DNA: TGTGCCAGCAGTTACGGAACTGGAAGAGGCGAGACCCAGTACTTC. It translates to CASSYGTGRGETQYF.

This clone appeared a few times. V is TRBV9 and J is TRBJ1-3; 11 bases agree with TRBD1. Germline V gene lookup returns CDR1 SGDLS and CDR2 YYNGEE. The V segment lost 3 bases and the J segment 2 bases; nucleotides outside the gene matches: 1. This CDR3 is built from 15 residues. The CDR3 sequence is CASSEDRGPGNTIYF. The CDR3 bases are TGTGCCAGCAGCGAGGACAGGGGGCCTGGAAACACCATATATTTT. The full variable domain, its missing parts supplied by reference TRBV9 and TRBJ1-3, is DSGVTQTPKHLITATGQRVTLRCSPRSGDLSVYWYQQSLDQGLQFLIQYYNGEERAKGNILERFSAQQFPDLHSELNLSSLELGDSALYFCASSEDRGPGNTIYFGEGSWLTVV.

The chain has TRBV10-2 and TRBJ2-1, with D maybe TRBD2 (5 bases). Germline values: CDR1 WSHSY, CDR2 SAAADI. The CDR3 has 14 amino acids. Trimming removed 4 bases from V and 8 bases from J, with 15 bases in between. CDR3 sequence: CASSVPLAADEQFF. CDR3 bases: TGCGCCAGCAGTGTGCCTTTAGCAGCGGATGAGCAGTTCTTC.

This sequence joins TRBV28 and TRBJ2-2; a possible D gene is TRBD1 (6 bases). Germline-derived CDR1 and CDR2 are MDHEN and SYDVKM. The length of the CDR3 is 15 residues. Trimming took off 1 base at V and 5 bases at J, with 11 bases between the two ends. The CDR3 loop reads CASSLLGAGTGELFF. The CDR3, as DNA: TGTGCCAGCAGTTTATTGGGGGCAGGGACCGGGGAGCTGTTTTTT.

This chain connects TRBV4-1 to TRBJ1-3; no reliable D call. The length of the CDR3 is 16 residues. V lost 1 base, J lost 4 bases, and 14 bases lay in between. Germline CDR1 and CDR2: MGHRA and YSYEKL. The CDR3 DNA reads TGCGCCAGCAGCCAAGTTGGCGCGGGGATCGGAAACACCATATATTTT. It specifies CASSQVGAGIGNTIYF.

This chain uses TRBV2 with TRBJ1-5; 9 nucleotides agree with TRBD1. Germline trimming cut 6 bases from V and 2 bases from J; bases unmatched to any gene: 8. Germline-derived CDR1 and CDR2 are SNHLY and FYNNEI. This CDR3 is 16 amino acids long. CDR3 protein: CASSRRDRVGNQPQHF. The CDR3 region has the DNA TGTGCCAGCAGCCGGCGGGACAGGGTGGGCAATCAGCCCCAGCATTTT.

As DNA, the CDR3 is TGTGCCAGCAAAGGCGGGGGGGCAGTGGACACCATATATTTT. Translating gives CASKGGGAVDTIYF. The chain carries TRBV4-2 and TRBJ1-3, with D possibly TRBD1 on 6 matching bases. Looked up from germline, CDR1 is LGHNA and CDR2 is YNFKEQ. Trimming took 7 bases from V and 8 from J, leaving 18 bases between them. The CDR3 is made up of 14 amino acids.

The V gene is TRBV9, the J gene TRBJ2-3; 8 bases fit TRBD1. The ends lost 3 bases at V and 6 bases at J; junction bases unmatched: 6. This CDR3 is 14 amino acids long. The germline gives CDR1 SGDLS, CDR2 YYNGEE. In DNA, the CDR3 is TGTGCCAGCAGCGCGGACAGGGAAAGGGATACGCAGTATTTT. Its translation is CASSADRERDTQYF.

V gene TRBV5-6 combines with J gene TRBJ2-7; no definite D call. V shed 0 bases and J shed 3 bases, with 10 bases lying between them. The CDR3 covers 14 residues. Per germline, CDR1 SGHDT and CDR2 YYEEEE. This CDR3 is CASSLGALIYEQYF. The CDR3, as DNA: TGTGCCAGCAGCTTGGGCGCACTAATCTACGAGCAGTACTTC. The whole variable domain, filled in from reference TRBV5-6 and TRBJ2-7, reads DAGVTQSPTHLIKTRGQQVTLRCSPKSGHDTVSWYQQALGQGPQFIFQYYEEEERQRGNFPDRFSGHQFPNYSSELNVNALLLGDSALYLCASSLGALIYEQYFGPGTRLTVT.

The V and J genes are TRBV4-1 and TRBJ2-1; possibly TRBD1 for D (6 bases). Germline-derived CDR1 and CDR2 are MGHRA and YSYEKL. The CDR3 loop spans 15 amino acids. Between the trimmed V and J ends, which lost 2 bases and 4 bases, there was a span of 12 bases. For the CDR3, the DNA is TGCGCCAGCAGCCAACTCGGAACAGGGTACAATGAGCAGTTCTTC. Translating it yields CASSQLGTGYNEQFF.

This chain uses TRBV28 with TRBJ1-2; TRBD1 aligns across 12 bases. Germline trimming cut 6 bases from V and 8 bases from J; bases unmatched to any gene: 10. CDR3 length equals 15 residues. Germline-derived CDR1 and CDR2 are MDHEN and SYDVKM. In nucleotides, the CDR3 is TGTGCCAGCAGCTCCCCGGGACAGGGGGCGGAGGGCTACACCTTC. This gives the protein CASSSPGQGAEGYTF.

Turning to this clone: This specimen includes other DNA sequences encoding the same CDR3. V gene TRBV13 combines with J gene TRBJ1-2; D is uncertain. Germline assignment: CDR1 PRHDT and CDR2 FYEKMQ (reference sequence). This CDR3 region has 16 residues. Trimming pared 1 base from V and 2 bases from J, leaving 14 bases between. The CDR3 DNA reads TGTGCCAGCAGCTTAGAAGAGCGGAGAAAAAACTATGGCTACACCTTC. It codes for CASSLEERRKNYGYTF.

This sequence joins TRBV6-1 and TRBJ1-5; a possible D gene is TRBD1 (6 bases). The CDR3 contains 15 residues. The germline gives CDR1 MNHNS, CDR2 SASEGT. Trimming removed 5 bases at V and 6 bases at J, with 17 bases between. In DNA, the CDR3 is TGTGCCAGCAGTTTAGACAGGACCACGATTCAGCCCCAGCATTTT. Translated: CASSLDRTTIQPQHF.

The rearrangement joins TRBV10-3 to TRBJ1-2; D may be TRBD1 (6 bases). Germline values: CDR1 ENHRY, CDR2 SYGVKD. Trimming took 2 bases from V and 0 from J, leaving 10 bases between them. There are 15 residues in the CDR3. DNA for the CDR3: TGTGCCATCAGTGAGGGACAGATCCCTAACTATGGCTACACCTTC. It yields the protein CAISEGQIPNYGYTF.

This clone was seen only once. This chain connects TRBV16 to TRBJ2-7, with D maybe TRBD1 (5 bases). Germline values: CDR1 KGHSY, CDR2 FQNENV. V lost 0 bases, J lost 0 bases, and 15 bases lay in between. This CDR3 has 17 amino acids. DNA for the CDR3: TGTGCCAGCAGCCAATCGTACTCTGGGGCCTACTCCTACGAGCAGTACTTC. Translated, it gives CASSQSYSGAYSYEQYF.

The chain couples TRBV7-9 to TRBJ1-5; no definite D call. Germline CDR1 reads SEHNR; CDR2 reads FQNEAQ (reference sequence). V gave up 3 bases and J gave up 7 bases, with 7 bases separating them. This CDR3 has 12 amino acids. The CDR3 bases are TGTGCCAGCAGCTTGGAGGAACAGCCCCAGCATTTT. Residues: CASSLEEQPQHF.

This clone was seen just once. The rearrangement links TRBV27 to TRBJ2-4, with D tentatively TRBD2 (6 bases). V was pared by 6 bases and J by 0 bases, with 15 bases between. CDR1 is MNHEY and CDR2 is SMNVEV in the germline V gene (reference sequence). The CDR3 runs 16 residues. The CDR3 DNA sequence: TGTGCCAGCAGCCATACTAGCCTATTAGCCAAAAACATTCAGTACTTC. It is translated as CASSHTSLLAKNIQYF.

This chain uses TRBV30 with TRBJ2-7; the D gene is possibly TRBD1 (6 bases). The CDR3 consists of 11 residues. The germline V gene has CDR1 GTSNPN and CDR2 SVGIG (reference sequence). The V gene lost 4 bases and the J gene lost 3 bases, with 7 bases spanning the gap. CDR3 protein: CAWNRDYEQYF. The CDR3 coding sequence is TGTGCCTGGAACAGGGACTACGAGCAGTACTTC.

This clone was seen more than once but under ten times. This chain connects TRBV5-4 to TRBJ2-1; 7 bases match TRBD2. The length of the CDR3 is 14 residues. Germline V CDR1 and CDR2: SGHNT, YYREEE (reference sequence). V lost 3 bases and J lost 6; bases outside the gene matches: 6. CDR3 protein: CASSSVGEGNEQFF. The CDR3, as DNA: TGTGCCAGCAGCTCGGTTGGGGAGGGCAATGAGCAGTTCTTC.

The chain uses TRBV7-2 and TRBJ2-7; 7 positions agree with TRBD1. J gave up 5 bases and V 4 bases, and 8 bases lay outside the gene matches. The germline V gene has CDR1 SGHTA and CDR2 FQGNSA. The CDR3 is 14 residues long. CDR3 nucleotide sequence: TGTGCCAGCAGCTCCCGGGACAGATTTCACGAGCAGTACTTC. This encodes CASSSRDRFHEQYF.

The rearrangement uses TRBV7-2 and TRBJ2-5; no definite D call. CDR3 length: 14 amino acids. Trimming removed 5 bases from V and 2 bases from J, with 12 bases in between. Germline CDR1 is SGHTA and CDR2 is FQGNSA. CDR3 residues: CASSPQARQETQYF. In nucleotides, the CDR3 is TGTGCCAGCAGCCCTCAGGCCAGACAAGAGACCCAGTACTTC.